One sample yielded the 10 T cell receptor beta chains listed below, sequenced in a study of siplizumab effects on memory and regulatory T cells (dated by TCRdb to between 2018 and 2020). Library preparation was by the immunoSEQ multiplex PCR assay. Sourced from immuneACCESS, this table was stored by TCRdb with only in-frame sequences that have V and J called. A share of the clones is absent; for the studies checked, an unresolved V gene accounts for under half, and the remainder has no known explanation. The sample includes about 100,000 clones, with about 90% observed a single time. The ten largest clonotypes hold 0.15% of the sample. Sequencing used CD4+ T cells sorted from blood. The source of these receptors is a human donor in good health.

This chain links TRBV29-1 with TRBJ1-1; D perhaps matches TRBD1 (5 bases). Germline values: CDR1 SQVTM, CDR2 ANQGSEA. V lost 6 bases and J 3 bases, leaving 11 bases between the germline ends. The CDR3 consists of 12 residues. CDR3: CSVPGGDTEAFF. The CDR3 DNA sequence: TGCAGCGTACCGGGGGGGGACACTGAAGCTTTCTTT.

This chain joins TRBV7-9 and TRBJ1-1; no definite D call. This CDR3 is built from 14 residues. CDR1 SEHNR and CDR2 FQNEAQ come from the germline V gene (reference sequence). V lost 5 bases to trimming and J lost 4 bases, with 14 bases between them. CDR3 DNA sequence: TGTGCCAGCAGCCAAGTGTGGGCGGGCACTGAAGCTTTCTTT. Translated: CASSQVWAGTEAFF.

The chain employs TRBV18 and TRBJ2-5, with 7 bases lining up with TRBD1. The CDR3 length is 15 residues. CDR1 and CDR2 from the germline V gene are KGHSH and LQKENI. The ends lost 0 bases at V and 2 bases at J; junction bases unmatched: 3. CDR3 residues: CASSPPSRGQETQYF. The DNA for the CDR3 is TGTGCCAGCTCACCACCGAGCAGGGGGCAAGAGACCCAGTACTTC. Filled out from reference TRBV18 and TRBJ2-5, the complete variable domain reads NAGVMQNPRHLVRRRGQEARLRCSPMKGHSHVYWYRQLPEEGLKFMVYLQKENIIDESGMPKERFSAEFPKEGPSILRIQQVVRGDSAAYFCASSPPSRGQETQYFGPGTRLLVL.

This chain joins TRBV6-1 and TRBJ2-1; D perhaps matches TRBD2 (5 bases). CDR3 length: 13 residues. V lost 9 bases, J lost 8 bases, and 17 bases lay in between. Germline CDR1 MNHNS, CDR2 SASEGT. The CDR3 DNA is TGTGCCAGTAGGACTCCTAAGTCCTATGAGCAGTTCTTC. Encoded protein: CASRTPKSYEQFF.

The J gene is TRBJ2-7, the V gene TRBV15; D may be TRBD1 (6 bases). The length of the CDR3 is 13 residues. The germline V gene encodes CDR1 LNHNV and CDR2 YYDKDF (reference sequence). Trimming removed 4 bases from V and 1 base from J, with 8 bases in between. The CDR3 is CATSKGVSYEQYF. Written as DNA, the CDR3 is TGTGCCACCAGCAAGGGGGTTTCCTACGAGCAGTACTTC.

V usage is TRBV9 and J usage is TRBJ2-1; D is unresolved. This CDR3 has 14 residues. With 4 bases removed from V and 0 bases from J, the gap between germline ends came to 8 bases. Germline V gives CDR1 SGDLS, CDR2 YYNGEE. CDR3 nucleotide sequence: TGTGCCAGCAGCTTCGCTAGCTCCTACAATGAGCAGTTCTTC. Encoded protein: CASSFASSYNEQFF.

A few counts support this clone. J is TRBJ2-2 and V is TRBV12-5; 10 nucleotides line up with TRBD2. This CDR3 is built from 17 residues. The junction had 4 bases not matched to a gene; V was cut back by 1 base and J by 2 bases. Looked up from germline, CDR1 is LGHNT and CDR2 is FRNRAP. The DNA for the CDR3 is TGTGCTAGTGGTTTGGGAACTAGCGGGAAAAACACCGGGGAGCTGTTTTTT. Translation gives CASGLGTSGKNTGELFF.

The gene calls are TRBV28 and TRBJ2-7; no reliable D call. Germline CDR1 reads MDHEN; CDR2 reads SYDVKM. The CDR3 is 16 residues long. Trimming shortened V by 6 bases and J by 3 bases, and 21 bases separated the two germline ends. This CDR3 is CASSPSAYNPDYEQYF. The CDR3 region has the DNA TGTGCCAGCAGCCCCTCGGCCTACAACCCGGACTACGAGCAGTACTTC.

The chain combines TRBV5-1 with TRBJ1-6, with D possibly being TRBD1 (5 bases). The CDR3 is made up of 16 amino acids. V was trimmed by 0 bases and J by 6 bases, leaving 13 bases between them. CDR1 SGHRS and CDR2 YFSETQ come from the germline V gene. CDR3 bases: TGCGCCAGCAGCTTGGAGCCTCCAGGGCTTAATTCACCCCTCCACTTT. Translating it yields CASSLEPPGLNSPLHF.

The V call is TRBV6-5, the J call TRBJ2-3, with D uncertain. Trimming took 8 bases from V and 7 from J, leaving 10 bases between them. In germline, CDR1 is MNHEY, CDR2 SVGAGI. The CDR3 length is 11 residues. Here the CDR3 DNA reads TGTGCCAGCGGACCCGCGAATACGCAGTATTTT. Translation gives CASGPANTQYF.